One sample yielded the 28 T cell receptor beta chains listed below, sequenced in a study of human thymus T cells. Produced via immunoSEQ multiplex PCR; TCRdb's table is partial and in-frame only. The sample carries tens of thousands of clones, 94% recorded once. Sequencing used blood. The receptors were gathered from a boy under three years old with a congenital heart defect but otherwise immunologically healthy.

The chain couples TRBV27 to TRBJ1-1, with D unresolved. The CDR3 length is 19 residues. Trimming removed 6 bases from V and 0 bases from J, with 26 bases in between. Germline V gives CDR1 MNHEY, CDR2 SMNVEV (reference sequence). The CDR3 protein is CASSPSQWTVRGVNTEAFF. In DNA, the CDR3 is TGTGCCAGCAGCCCTTCCCAGTGGACGGTTCGGGGAGTGAACACTGAAGCTTTCTTT.

The chain is built from TRBV5-3 and TRBJ2-1, with 9 bases that match TRBD1. TRBV5-3 is filed as an ORF, its function uncertain. Losses at the gene ends were 5 bases for V and 1 base for J; bases not matched to a gene: 7. The CDR3 is 16 residues long. The CDR3 DNA is TGTGCCAGAAGTAACACAGGGGGCCCTTCCTACAATGAGCAGTTCTTC. It codes for CARSNTGGPSYNEQFF.

The chain uses TRBV5-6 and TRBJ2-5, with no clear D. The CDR3 is 17 residues long. The germline V and J ends were trimmed by 0 bases and 2 bases, with 17 bases remaining between them. Germline CDR1 is SGHDT and CDR2 is YYEEEE. The CDR3 is CASSLEVTPVGQETQYF. The CDR3 region has the DNA TGTGCCAGCAGCTTGGAGGTGACTCCGGTCGGACAAGAGACCCAGTACTTC.

In DNA, the CDR3 is TGCGCCAGCAGCTCACAGCCCTCTAGCACAGATACGCAGTATTTT. It encodes CASSSQPSSTDTQYF. The chain uses TRBV5-1 and TRBJ2-3; D unresolved. The V end was cut by 3 bases, the J end by 0 bases, with 11 bases between. Germline V CDR1 and CDR2: SGHRS, YFSETQ. The CDR3 runs 15 residues. The whole variable domain, remainder taken from reference TRBV5-1 and TRBJ2-3, is KAGVTQTPRYLIKTRGQQVTLSCSPISGHRSVSWYQQTPGQGLQFLFEYFSETQRNKGNFPGRFSGRQFSNSRSEMNVSTLELGDSALYLCASSSQPSSTDTQYFGPGTRLTVL.

This chain connects TRBV4-1 to TRBJ1-4; TRBD1 agrees at 8 bases. Germline lookup yields CDR1 MGHRA and CDR2 YSYEKL. The CDR3 loop spans 14 amino acids. Trimming removed 5 bases from V and 7 bases from J; junction bases left unmatched: 6. The DNA for the CDR3 is TGCGCCAGCAGCGGGACAGGTGAGGCTGAAAAACTGTTTTTT. Translated, it gives CASSGTGEAEKLFF.

The CDR3 DNA is TGTGCCAGCAACCTGGGAGGGCTCGACACAGATACGCAGTATTTT. This encodes CASNLGGLDTDTQYF. V gene TRBV7-2 combines with J gene TRBJ2-3, with TRBD2 matching 7 bases. The CDR3 is made up of 15 amino acids. The junction had 9 bases not matched to a gene; V was cut back by 7 bases and J by 2 bases. In germline, CDR1 is SGHTA, CDR2 FQGNSA.

J is TRBJ1-2 and V is TRBV9, with TRBD1 identical over 7 bases. Trimming cost V 0 bases and J 7 bases; bases outside gene matches: 6. The germline V gene encodes CDR1 SGDLS and CDR2 YYNGEE. The CDR3 is 14 residues long. Here the CDR3 reads CASSVDTGVGGYTF. As DNA, the CDR3 is TGTGCCAGCAGCGTAGACACAGGGGTAGGTGGCTACACCTTC.

V is TRBV19 and J is TRBJ2-1, with D possibly being TRBD1 (5 bases). Germline V CDR1 and CDR2: LNHDA, SQIVND (reference sequence). Trimming took off 3 bases at V and 6 bases at J, with 12 bases between the two ends. CDR3 size: 14 residues. The CDR3 sequence: CASSMEWQGNEQFF. DNA of the CDR3: TGTGCCAGTAGTATGGAATGGCAGGGCAATGAGCAGTTCTTC. Full variable domain (outside the CDR3, taken from reference TRBV19 and TRBJ2-1): DGGITQSPKYLFRKEGQNVTLSCEQNLNHDAMYWYRQDPGQGLRLIYYSQIVNDFQKGDIAEGYSVSREKKESFPLTVTSAQKNPTAFYLCASSMEWQGNEQFFGPGTRLTVL.

The rearrangement uses TRBV4-1 and TRBJ2-7, with 11 bases identical to TRBD2. The CDR3 loop spans 15 amino acids. Germline V gives CDR1 MGHRA, CDR2 YSYEKL. V trimming: 4 bases; J trimming: 3 bases; junction bases outside the gene matches: 5. The chain's CDR3 is CASSPGLAGLYEQYF. The CDR3 nucleotides read TGCGCCAGCAGCCCCGGACTAGCGGGTCTCTACGAGCAGTACTTC.

The chain combines TRBV5-6 with TRBJ2-7; 7 bases map to TRBD1. The CDR3 loop spans 15 amino acids. Trimming took 0 bases from V and 0 from J; bases not matched to a gene: 3. Germline V gene lookup returns CDR1 SGHDT and CDR2 YYEEEE. Written as DNA, the CDR3 is TGTGCCAGCAGCTTGGACAGGGGTTCCTCCTACGAGCAGTACTTC. This translates into CASSLDRGSSYEQYF.

This clone was seen once. The chain uses TRBV7-2 and TRBJ1-2; TRBD1 might be the D (5 bases). Trimming shortened V by 5 bases and J by 4 bases, and 17 bases separated the two germline ends. The CDR3 contains 15 residues. Per the germline V gene, CDR1 is SGHTA and CDR2 is FQGNSA. The CDR3 bases are TGTGCCAGCAGCCTCTCGGGGGGATCTTTCTATGGCTACACCTTC. Protein: CASSLSGGSFYGYTF.

The rearrangement uses TRBV9 and TRBJ2-7, with D perhaps TRBD2 (5 bases). V shed 4 bases and J shed 1 base, with 9 bases lying between them. The germline CDR1 and CDR2 sequences are SGDLS and YYNGEE. CDR3 length: 13 amino acids. The CDR3 coding sequence is TGTGCCAGCAGCCCCGGACTTTCCTACGAGCAGTACTTC. This sequence encodes CASSPGLSYEQYF.

This chain joins TRBV6-6 and TRBJ2-2, with D maybe TRBD2 (6 bases). With 7 bases removed from V and 0 bases from J, the gap between germline ends came to 12 bases. The CDR3 has 15 amino acids. The germline CDR1 and CDR2 sequences are MNHNY and SVGAGI (reference sequence). The CDR3 DNA is TGTGCCAGCATCTCGGGACTGACGAACACCGGGGAGCTGTTTTTT. Its protein is CASISGLTNTGELFF.

CDR3 in amino acids: CAWRVVTEAFF. CDR3 sequence (DNA): TGTGCCTGGAGAGTGGTGACAGAGGCTTTCTTT. The gene calls are TRBV30 and TRBJ1-1, with D possibly matching TRBD1 (5 bases). CDR3 length: 11 amino acids. Germline loops: CDR1 GTSNPN, CDR2 SVGIG (reference sequence). V lost 3 bases and J lost 11, with 13 bases in between.

This clone was counted once. V and J are TRBV27 and TRBJ2-1; 8 bases align to TRBD1. The CDR3 is 16 residues long. V gave up 1 base and J gave up 4 bases; unmatched junction bases: 6. CDR1 is MNHEY, CDR2 SMNVEV, per germline (reference sequence). The CDR3 coding sequence is TGTGCCAGCAGTTTATTTGGGGGACAGGTTTACAATGAGCAGTTCTTC. Its translation is CASSLFGGQVYNEQFF.

The chain combines TRBV6-5 with TRBJ1-6; D gene unclear. This CDR3 has 13 residues. The germline V gene has CDR1 MNHEY and CDR2 SVGAGI. V lost 0 bases and J lost 7, with 4 bases in between. The CDR3 DNA is TGTGCCAGCAGTTACTCGACCAATTCACCCCTCCACTTT. Its translation is CASSYSTNSPLHF.

This chain links TRBV7-9 with TRBJ1-2; D not resolved. Per germline, CDR1 SEHNR and CDR2 FQNEAQ (reference sequence). This CDR3 spans 14 amino acids. V was pared by 5 bases and J by 6 bases, with 16 bases between. CDR3 region: CASSPTVAPDGYTF. CDR3 in DNA: TGTGCCAGCAGCCCCACCGTGGCCCCTGATGGCTACACCTTC.

This chain connects TRBV6-5 to TRBJ2-7, with 8 bases matching TRBD1. Unmatched junction bases numbered 2, after V lost 6 bases and J lost 1 base. CDR1 is MNHEY, CDR2 SVGAGI, per germline. This CDR3 is built from 13 residues. In DNA form, the CDR3 reads TGTGCCAGCAGCCAGGGGGCTTCCTACGAGCAGTACTTC. It encodes CASSQGASYEQYF.

The V call is TRBV2, the J call TRBJ1-1, with 9 bases that match TRBD1. With 8 bases clipped from V and 4 bases from J, the junction kept 8 bases outside the gene matches. Germline CDR1 SNHLY, CDR2 FYNNEI. The CDR3 is made up of 14 amino acids. CDR3 sequence: CASRITGGGTEAFF. CDR3 DNA sequence: TGTGCCAGCCGAATCACAGGGGGCGGCACTGAAGCTTTCTTT.

V gene TRBV29-1 combines with J gene TRBJ1-1; D not resolved. The CDR3 is 11 residues long. The V end was cut by 7 bases, the J end by 0 bases, with 6 bases between. Germline assignment: CDR1 SQVTM and CDR2 ANQGSEA. This chain's CDR3 is CSATLNTEAFF. CDR3 in DNA: TGCAGCGCTACCTTGAACACTGAAGCTTTCTTT.

The V and J genes are TRBV19 and TRBJ2-3; TRBD2 matches 8 bases. The CDR3 has 13 residues. Germline CDR1 and CDR2: LNHDA and SQIVND (reference sequence). Trimming at V came to 6 bases and at J to 1 base, leaving 0 bases not matched to a gene. CDR3 DNA: TGTGCCAGTAGGCGGGAGGGCACAGATACGCAGTATTTT. Its protein is CASRREGTDTQYF.

This chain uses TRBV20-1 with TRBJ1-2; unclear D gene. CDR3 length: 11 amino acids. In germline, CDR1 is DFQATT, CDR2 SNEGSKA (reference sequence). V was clipped by 2 bases and J by 8 bases, with 9 bases between them. The CDR3 protein is CSARWQSGYTF. Written as DNA, the CDR3 is TGCAGTGCTAGATGGCAGAGCGGCTACACCTTC.

The rearrangement uses TRBV19 and TRBJ2-5, with a tentative D call TRBD1 (6 bases). Trimming left V 5 bases short and J 2 bases short, with 15 bases between. Germline V gives CDR1 LNHDA, CDR2 SQIVND (reference sequence). The CDR3 consists of 15 residues. This CDR3 is CASSLRTAPQETQYF. CDR3 sequence (DNA): TGTGCCAGTAGTTTAAGGACAGCACCGCAAGAGACCCAGTACTTC.

V gene TRBV7-9 combines with J gene TRBJ1-5, with D hard to call. Germline CDR1 reads SEHNR; CDR2 reads FQNEAQ (reference sequence). With 4 bases removed from V and 2 bases from J, the gap between germline ends came to 12 bases. CDR3 length equals 15 residues. CDR3 sequence: CASSYRGWRNQPQHF. The CDR3 DNA is TGTGCCAGCAGCTACCGAGGGTGGCGCAATCAGCCCCAGCATTTT. The variable domain in full, with the rest retrieved from reference TRBV7-9 and TRBJ1-5, is DTGVSQNPRHKITKRGQNVTFRCDPISEHNRLYWYRQTLGQGPEFLTYFQNEAQLEKSRLLSDRFSAERPKGSFSTLEIQRTEQGDSAMYLCASSYRGWRNQPQHFGDGTRLSIL.

The J gene is TRBJ2-1, the V gene TRBV14; the D is unclear. The germline CDR1 and CDR2 sequences are SGHDN and FVKESK. This CDR3 region has 15 residues. The V end lost 4 bases, the J end lost 0 bases, and 10 bases lay between the germline ends. Here the CDR3 reads CASSLEASSYNEQFF. The CDR3 DNA reads as TGTGCCAGCAGCCTCGAAGCGAGCTCCTACAATGAGCAGTTCTTC.

The V call is TRBV5-1, the J call TRBJ2-5; D gene unclear. Germline CDR1 reads SGHRS; CDR2 reads YFSETQ. V lost 3 bases, J lost 2 bases, and 2 bases lay in between. The CDR3 contains 11 residues. The CDR3, as DNA: TGCGCCAGCAGCTATCAAGAGACCCAGTACTTC. It codes for CASSYQETQYF.

The V and J genes are TRBV6-5 and TRBJ2-5; 8 bases fit TRBD2. The J segment lost 3 bases and the V segment lost 0 bases, leaving 6 bases of the junction unmatched. The CDR3 totals 16 residues. Per germline, CDR1 MNHEY and CDR2 SVGAGI. The CDR3 loop reads CASSYSSRGGKETQYF. Written as DNA, the CDR3 is TGTGCCAGCAGTTACTCCTCTCGCGGGGGGAAAGAGACCCAGTACTTC.

Written as DNA, the CDR3 is TGTGCCATCCAGGGGATAGCGGGAGTGCAAGAGACCCAGTACTTC. Translated, it gives CAIQGIAGVQETQYF. J is TRBJ2-5 and V is TRBV2, with 9 positions matching TRBD2. Germline CDR1 reads SNHLY; CDR2 reads FYNNEI. The CDR3 extends over 15 amino acids. V was pared by 10 bases and J by 2 bases, with 11 bases of the junction left unmatched.